The 27 T cell receptor beta chains listed next were all sequenced from one sample in a study of cytotoxic CD8 clonotypes in ibrutinib-treated CLL. TCRdb keeps only in-frame clones here, not all; method: immunoSEQ multiplex PCR. The table has tens of thousands of clones, approximately 87% seen once. The material was PBMCs, obtained after 24 months of ibrutinib treatment. These receptors came from a human donor with chronic lymphocytic leukemia.

This chain uses TRBV9 with TRBJ2-1; 8 positions match TRBD1. After removal of 0 bases from V and 7 bases from J, the junction contained 6 bases not matched to a gene. The CDR3 consists of 15 residues. The germline CDR1 and CDR2 sequences are SGDLS and YYNGEE. The CDR3 region has the DNA TGTGCCAGCAGCGTAGAGACAGGGGATAGGAATGAGCAGTTCTTC. Translating gives CASSVETGDRNEQFF.

The genes are TRBV5-1 and TRBJ2-3; 11 bases agree with TRBD2. Germline V gives CDR1 SGHRS, CDR2 YFSETQ. V trimming: 4 bases; J trimming: 4 bases; junction bases outside the gene matches: 8. This CDR3 is built from 16 residues. The CDR3 sequence: CASSPGELAGADTQYF. In DNA form, the CDR3 reads TGCGCCAGCAGCCCCGGTGAACTAGCGGGAGCAGATACGCAGTATTTT.

This clone turned up a few times. The V call is TRBV5-6, the J call TRBJ1-2; D possibly corresponds to TRBD1 (5 bases). Germline CDR1 and CDR2: SGHDT and YYEEEE. V was cut by 1 base and J by 0 bases, with 16 bases left in between. This CDR3 is built from 17 residues. The CDR3 loop reads CASSLSISGGANYGYTF. CDR3 coding DNA: TGTGCCAGCAGCTTGTCCATCTCCGGGGGAGCTAACTATGGCTACACCTTC.

This clone has more than one count but fewer than ten. The gene calls are TRBV6-5 and TRBJ1-2; possibly TRBD1 for D (6 bases). The CDR3 length is 12 residues. V gave up 5 bases and J gave up 8 bases, with 12 bases separating them. Per the germline V gene, CDR1 is MNHEY and CDR2 is SVGAGI. The CDR3 sequence is CASSHREEGYTF. CDR3 bases: TGTGCCAGCAGTCACAGGGAAGAGGGCTACACCTTC.

In DNA, the CDR3 is TGTGCCAGCATCTTGGACAGGGTGGCCACAGATACGCAGTATTTT. Translating it yields CASILDRVATDTQYF. J is TRBJ2-3 and V is TRBV6-1; 8 bases are shared with TRBD1. V was pared by 7 bases and J by 2 bases, with 8 bases of the junction left unmatched. Germline V gives CDR1 MNHNS, CDR2 SASEGT. The CDR3 is made up of 15 amino acids.

J is TRBJ2-3 and V is TRBV29-1; tentative D call: TRBD1 (6 bases). This CDR3 has 14 residues. V lost 7 bases, J lost 0 bases, and 14 bases lay in between. Germline assignment: CDR1 SQVTM and CDR2 ANQGSEA. This CDR3 reads CSATGDSSTDTQYF. The CDR3 coding sequence is TGCAGCGCGACAGGAGACTCTAGCACAGATACGCAGTATTTT.

This chain joins TRBV19 and TRBJ2-7, with D possibly TRBD2 on 6 matching bases. Trimming removed 8 bases at V and 2 bases at J, with 13 bases between. This CDR3 region has 13 residues. In germline, CDR1 is LNHDA, CDR2 SQIVND (reference sequence). The CDR3 bases are TGTGCCAGTCGGGGGAGGCAGACCTACGAGCAGTACTTC. This translates into CASRGRQTYEQYF.

This chain uses TRBV18 with TRBJ2-2, with 7 bases lining up with TRBD2. Germline assignment: CDR1 KGHSH and CDR2 LQKENI. Germline trimming cut 1 base from V and 6 bases from J; bases unmatched to any gene: 8. The CDR3 spans 16 residues. The CDR3 here is CASSPLPTSTSGELFF. In DNA form, the CDR3 reads TGTGCCAGCTCACCACTGCCGACTAGCACATCCGGGGAGCTGTTTTTT.

The chain carries TRBV6-1 and TRBJ1-5; D gene unclear. This CDR3 region has 13 residues. Trimming removed 7 bases at V and 2 bases at J, with 9 bases between. In germline, CDR1 is MNHNS, CDR2 SASEGT. DNA of the CDR3: TGTGCCAGCACCCATATGCGCAATCAGCCCCAGCATTTT. Amino acids: CASTHMRNQPQHF.

This clone was counted between two and nine times. V and J are TRBV4-2 and TRBJ1-1; D gene uncertain. The CDR3 contains 14 residues. Trimming cost V 0 bases and J 4 bases, with 9 bases left between them. Germline assignment: CDR1 LGHNA and CDR2 YNFKEQ. The CDR3 DNA reads TGTGCCAGCAGCCAAGATCACAGAGCCACTGAAGCTTTCTTT. Translating gives CASSQDHRATEAFF.

This clone was detected only once. The chain recombines TRBV7-9 with TRBJ2-5, with 11 bases that match TRBD2. With 2 bases clipped from V and 2 bases from J, the junction kept 7 bases outside the gene matches. The CDR3 has 17 residues. CDR1 is SEHNR, CDR2 FQNEAQ, per germline (reference sequence). This CDR3 is CASSLWILAGGQETQYF. The DNA of the CDR3 is TGTGCCAGCAGCTTATGGATCCTAGCGGGAGGTCAAGAGACCCAGTACTTC.

The chain links TRBV28 to TRBJ1-5; D is perhaps TRBD1 (6 bases). The CDR3 covers 14 residues. The germline V gene has CDR1 MDHEN and CDR2 SYDVKM. The ends were cut back, 3 bases at V and 4 bases at J, with 10 bases in the middle. CDR3 in DNA: TGTGCCAGCAGTTTCCTGGACAGTAATCAGCCCCAGCATTTT. It codes for CASSFLDSNQPQHF.

This chain joins TRBV21-1 and TRBJ1-2. TRBV21-1 is a known pseudogene. The CDR3 runs to 17 residues. The CDR3 region has the DNA TGTGCCAGCAGCAAAGTTGCCAGTTTGGACCCGGGTGGTGGCTACACCTTC. Its translation is CASSKVASLDPGGGYTF.

This clone showed up just once. CDR3 region: CASSPRRRETQYF. The DNA of the CDR3 is TGCGCCAGCAGCCCGCGACGTAGAGAGACCCAGTACTTC. This chain connects TRBV4-3 to TRBJ2-5; D gene ambiguous. Germline CDR1 reads LGHNA; CDR2 reads YSLEER. This CDR3 region has 13 residues. V was clipped by 4 bases and J by 4 bases, with 10 bases between them.

The chain combines TRBV7-2 with TRBJ1-1, with 8 bases aligning to TRBD1. CDR1 and CDR2 from the germline V gene are SGHTA and FQGNSA. The trim removed 3 bases at V and 4 bases at J, leaving 7 bases unmatched. The CDR3 has 15 amino acids. The CDR3 spells CASSLQGARTTEAFF. In nucleotides, the CDR3 is TGTGCCAGCAGCTTGCAGGGGGCAAGGACCACTGAAGCTTTCTTT.

This chain connects TRBV11-1 to TRBJ2-3; no firm D call. The CDR3 consists of 12 residues. The germline V gene has CDR1 SGHAT and CDR2 FQDESV (reference sequence). V lost 8 bases and J lost 0, with 6 bases in between. CDR3 in DNA: TGTGCCAGCGGATTGAGCACAGATACGCAGTATTTT. It yields the protein CASGLSTDTQYF.

The V gene is TRBV7-8, the J gene TRBJ1-1, with unresolved D. Trimming cost V 1 base and J 1 base, with 7 bases left between them. The CDR3 is made up of 14 amino acids. Germline CDR1 is SGHVS and CDR2 is FQNEAQ. The CDR3: CASSLDVGNTEAFF. The CDR3, as DNA: TGTGCCAGCAGCTTAGATGTGGGGAACACTGAAGCTTTCTTT.

The J gene is TRBJ2-7, the V gene TRBV9; 9 bases align to TRBD1. The length of the CDR3 is 16 residues. Germline-derived CDR1 and CDR2 are SGDLS and YYNGEE. The V segment lost 4 bases and the J segment 3 bases; nucleotides outside the gene matches: 11. In DNA form, the CDR3 reads TGTGCCAGCAGCCCCCGTTTCCCGGGACAGGGCTACGAGCAGTACTTC. This gives the protein CASSPRFPGQGYEQYF.

In its sample, this clone was seen a few times. This chain connects TRBV29-1 to TRBJ2-1, with 9 bases lining up with TRBD1. Trimming removed 4 bases from V and 5 bases from J; junction bases left unmatched: 15. The germline CDR1 and CDR2 sequences are SQVTM and ANQGSEA. The CDR3 consists of 17 residues. The CDR3 sequence is CSVGGVLSGQGNNEQFF. Written as DNA, the CDR3 is TGCAGCGTTGGAGGGGTGCTCTCGGGACAGGGAAACAATGAGCAGTTCTTC.

This clone turned up a few times. J is TRBJ1-1 and V is TRBV28; D gene ambiguous. The V gene's germline CDR1 is MDHEN and CDR2 SYDVKM. Trimming removed 2 bases at V and 0 bases at J, with 13 bases between. The CDR3 totals 16 residues. The CDR3 DNA follows: TGTGCCAGCAGTTTACCCAGGAGACTTATGAACACTGAAGCTTTCTTT. Its protein is CASSLPRRLMNTEAFF.

This chain joins TRBV25-1 and TRBJ2-7; D is perhaps TRBD1 or TRBD2 (5 bases each). The CDR3 runs 15 residues. The V end was cut by 3 bases, the J end by 2 bases, with 14 bases between. CDR1 MGHDK and CDR2 SYGVNS come from the germline V gene. The CDR3 DNA follows: TGTGCCAGCAGTGAGCCCGGTGGGGGAGCCTACGAGCAGTACTTC. Amino acids: CASSEPGGGAYEQYF.

The rearrangement links TRBV6-5 to TRBJ1-5; D uncertain. The V and J ends lost 0 bases and 3 bases respectively, with 6 bases between them. The CDR3 has 14 amino acids. Germline CDR1 is MNHEY and CDR2 is SVGAGI. CDR3 protein: CASSYSTANQPQHF. DNA of the CDR3: TGTGCCAGCAGTTACTCAACCGCCAATCAGCCCCAGCATTTT.

The V call is TRBV7-9, the J call TRBJ1-1; 7 nucleotides agree with TRBD1. Trimming cost V 3 bases and J 5 bases; bases outside gene matches: 6. The CDR3 consists of 14 residues. Germline V gene lookup returns CDR1 SEHNR and CDR2 FQNEAQ (reference sequence). Here the CDR3 reads CASSLEGAWTEAFF. The CDR3 region has the DNA TGTGCCAGCAGCTTGGAGGGGGCGTGGACTGAAGCTTTCTTT.

The J gene is TRBJ1-2, the V gene TRBV30; no firm D call. The CDR3 extends over 13 amino acids. Trimming cost V 0 bases and J 5 bases, with 10 bases left between them. CDR1 GTSNPN and CDR2 SVGIG come from the germline V gene (reference sequence). This CDR3 reads CAWSVNTAYGYTF. In DNA form, the CDR3 reads TGTGCCTGGAGTGTAAACACAGCTTATGGCTACACCTTC. Supplemented by reference TRBV30 and TRBJ1-2, the full variable domain reads SQTIHQWPATLVQPVGSPLSLECTVEGTSNPNLYWYRQAAGRGLQLLFYSVGIGQISSEVPQNLSASRPQDRQFILSSKKLLLSDSGFYLCAWSVNTAYGYTFGSGTRLTVV.

This chain uses TRBV7-3 with TRBJ2-6; D ambiguous. Trimming removed 2 bases at V and 4 bases at J, with 21 bases between. The CDR3 spans 19 residues. The germline V gene has CDR1 SGHTA and CDR2 FQGTGA. CDR3 sequence reads: CASSLDPIGDISGANVLTF. CDR3 DNA sequence: TGTGCCAGCAGCTTAGATCCAATCGGCGACATATCAGGGGCCAACGTCCTGACTTTC. Full variable domain (missing parts from reference TRBV7-3 and TRBJ2-6): GAGVSQTPSNKVTEKGKYVELRCDPISGHTALYWYRQSLGQGPEFLIYFQGTGAADDSGLPNDRFFAVRPEGSVSTLKIQRTERGDSAVYLCASSLDPIGDISGANVLTFGAGSRLTVL.

This clone was picked up one time. The rearrangement uses TRBV5-4 and TRBJ1-1; D perhaps matches TRBD1 (5 bases). The V gene lost 2 bases and the J gene lost 5 bases, with 10 bases spanning the gap. CDR1 is SGHNT, CDR2 YYREEE, per germline (reference sequence). The CDR3 is made up of 13 amino acids. As DNA, the CDR3 is TGTGCCAGCAGCTTACCGGGGGAAACTGAAGCTTTCTTT. Its translation is CASSLPGETEAFF.

V is TRBV15 and J is TRBJ2-2, with D hard to call. Germline CDR1 reads LNHNV; CDR2 reads YYDKDF (reference sequence). Trimming took 4 bases from V and 2 from J, leaving 11 bases between them. The CDR3 totals 15 residues. CDR3 residues: CATSKDNRNTGELFF. For the CDR3, the DNA is TGTGCCACCAGCAAAGACAACCGAAACACCGGGGAGCTGTTTTTT.